This T cell receptor beta chain was found in a study of blood T cell repertoires in COVID-19. Study overall: COVID-19 samples collected from the United States, Italy and Spain covered acute and convalescent phases. Sources were T cells, B-cell-depleted T cells, or PBMCs; the material itself was cDNA or gDNA.

With 5 bases clipped from V and 5 bases from J, the junction kept 3 bases outside the gene matches. CDR3 length equals 13 residues. Germline values: CDR1 KGHSH, CDR2 LQKENI. The Seattle patients joined while their infection was active and were tracked longitudinally afterward. Source study methods: The assay estimated nucleated cells by amplifying reference gene primers. The repertoire was sequenced with immunoSEQ multiplex PCR; TCRdb's copy has only in-frame clones and lacks some. V, J and clone size are taken as reported in that table, and D and trimming were inferred from the DNA itself. The sample contains approximately 250,000 clones, 86% of which appear only once.

The gene calls are TRBV18 and TRBJ2-7; TRBD1 matches at 10 bases. Sequenced sample: peripheral blood. This receptor was obtained from a woman of 80 years or more with COVID-19, enrolled during active disease. The CDR3 nucleotides are TGTGCCAGCTCAGGGGACAGGGGAAACGAGCAGTACGTC. Protein product: CASSGDRGNEQYV.